This note documents a single T cell receptor (beta chain) sequence. The data were taken from a study of Ad26.COV2.S vaccination and SARS-CoV-2 variants. As for the study in general: Participants got Ad26.COV2.S intramuscularly, once or twice 56 days apart.

Clones were read by immunoSEQ multiplex PCR, and TCRdb kept only the in-frame ones, dropping some. The repertoire has 350,000 to 400,000 clones, 88% of them found once; the top ten carry 3.5%. Treatment: roughly 19 received Ad26.COV2.S at low or high dose, single or two shots; several received placebo; per-sample allocation not given. Sampling happened 63 days after the first vaccine or placebo injection. V was clipped by 4 bases and J by 3 bases, with 13 bases between them. Germline V gives CDR1 MGHRA, CDR2 YSYEKL. The CDR3 spans 16 residues. The sequence derives from a person aged 18-60 years who received the Ad26.COV2.S COVID-19 vaccine or a placebo. Sequenced material: peripheral blood, taken in a trial of Ad26.COV2.S vaccine versus placebo. The chain couples TRBV4-1 to TRBJ2-6; D call uncertain. As DNA, the CDR3 is TGCGCCAGCAGCCCCAACCCGAGTGATGGGGCCAACGTCCTGACTTTC. This gives the protein CASSPNPSDGANVLTF.